This T cell receptor (beta chain) is from a study of blood T cell repertoires in COVID-19. Germline V CDR1 and CDR2: MDHEN, SYDVKM. V dropped 8 bases and J dropped 14 bases, with 22 bases sitting between them. The CDR3 has 14 residues. TCRdb's copy holds only in-frame clones and misses some; the assay was immunoSEQ multiplex PCR. Of approximately 250,000 clones listed, 80% to 90% were seen once; the top ten hold 2.5% to 3.5%. This chain joins TRBV28 and TRBJ1-6; maybe TRBD1 (6 bases). The TCR was taken from a woman aged 40 to 55 who had been exposed to COVID-19. The sequenced sample consisted of PBMCs or T cells enriched from blood (not recorded which). The CDR3 spells CASGPPHREVALHF. The CDR3 DNA follows: TGTGCCAGCGGACCTCCACACAGGGAAGTCGCCCTCCACTTT. Supplemented by reference TRBV28 and TRBJ1-6, the full variable domain reads DVKVTQSSRYLVKRTGEKVFLECVQDMDHENMFWYRQDPGLGLRLIYFSYDVKMKEKGDIPEGYSVSREKKERFSLILESASTNQTSMYLCASGPPHREVALHFGNGTRLTVT.